The 28 T cell receptor beta chains below come from one sample, sequenced in a study of human T cells and chemical hapten exposure. The time point denotes: pre-sensitization, week 0. Noted treatment: therapeutic diphenylcyclopropenone sensitization with weekly scalp DPC. MiXCR, run by TCRdb on the RACE reads, gives a single entry per CDR3 protein. Of some 250,000 distinct CDR3 sequences in the sample, about 7.7% were seen once. The sample here was whole blood, taken in connection with sensitization to the hapten diphenylcyclopropenone (DPC). The source is a man younger than 35 with alopecia areata. Some clones in this sample may be carry-over from other donors' samples.

The V call is TRBV19, the J call TRBJ1-5; D call uncertain. V lost 5 bases and J 0 bases, leaving 11 bases between the germline ends. The CDR3 totals 15 residues. Germline-derived CDR1 and CDR2 are LNHDA and SQIVND (reference sequence). This chain's CDR3 is CASSGWGSSNQPQHF. The CDR3 bases are TGTGCCAGTAGTGGTTGGGGTTCTAGCAATCAGCCCCAGCATTTT.

V is TRBV3-1 and J is TRBJ2-1; the D gene could be TRBD1 or TRBD2 (5 bases each). The V and J ends lost 3 bases and 1 base respectively, with 10 bases between them. Germline CDR1 LGHDT, CDR2 YNNKEL (reference sequence). CDR3 length equals 15 residues. The CDR3 protein is CASSHPGTSYNEQFF. CDR3 sequence (DNA): TGTGCCAGCAGCCATCCGGGGACGTCCTACAATGAGCAGTTCTTC.

This clonotype was seen ten or more times. V and J are TRBV29-1 and TRBJ2-2, with D perhaps TRBD2 (5 bases). CDR1 and CDR2 from the germline V gene are SQVTM and ANQGSEA. The CDR3 consists of 13 residues. V lost 3 bases and J lost 4, with 9 bases in between. The DNA of the CDR3 is TGCAGCGTTGATAATCTAGCCACCGGGGAGCTGTTTTTT. Amino acids: CSVDNLATGELFF.

This clonotype appeared a few times. The rearrangement joins TRBV7-9 to TRBJ1-1; the match to TRBD1 covers 7 bases. CDR1 is SEHNR and CDR2 is FQNEAQ in the germline V gene (reference sequence). The V segment lost 5 bases and the J segment 6 bases; nucleotides outside the gene matches: 3. This CDR3 spans 12 amino acids. In DNA, the CDR3 is TGTGCCAGCAGCCCAGGGGGACCTGAAGCTTTCTTT. Residues: CASSPGGPEAFF.

This clonotype showed up many times. The rearrangement uses TRBV11-2 and TRBJ1-4; 7 bases line up with TRBD1. CDR1 is SGHAT and CDR2 is FQNNGV in the germline V gene. The CDR3 runs 16 residues. J lost 4 bases, V lost 5 bases, and 10 bases had no gene match. In DNA form, the CDR3 reads TGTGCCAGCAGCAAGGGACAGCGTTCAAGTAATGAAAAACTGTTTTTT. Translating gives CASSKGQRSSNEKLFF.

A few counts support this clonotype. The genes are TRBV5-1 and TRBJ2-3; D possibly matches TRBD1 or TRBD2 (5 bases each). The germline V gene encodes CDR1 SGHRS and CDR2 YFSETQ. V shed 3 bases and J shed 2 bases, with 19 bases lying between them. This CDR3 comprises 17 residues. This CDR3 is CASSYPRGLDFTDTQYF. CDR3 nucleotides: TGCGCCAGCAGCTACCCGAGGGGCCTGGACTTCACAGATACGCAGTATTTT.

The J gene is TRBJ2-3, the V gene TRBV29-1, with 8 bases lining up with TRBD1. V shed 4 bases and J 2 bases; nucleotides not matched to a gene: 5. The CDR3 length is 14 residues. Germline lookup yields CDR1 SQVTM and CDR2 ANQGSEA. This chain's CDR3 is CSVVRTGTTDTQYF. CDR3 bases: TGCAGCGTTGTCAGGACAGGGACCACAGATACGCAGTATTTT.

In this sample, this clonotype turned up many times. V usage is TRBV24-1 and J usage is TRBJ1-4; the D is unclear. Between the trimmed V and J ends, which lost 2 bases and 8 bases, there was a span of 5 bases. From germline, CDR1 is KGHDR and CDR2 SFDVKD. This CDR3 region has 12 residues. The CDR3 loop reads CATSDSREKLFF. CDR3 bases: TGTGCCACCAGTGATTCAAGAGAAAAACTGTTTTTT.

The V and J genes are TRBV3-1 and TRBJ1-2, with TRBD1 identical over 8 bases. J gave up 5 bases and V 4 bases, and 9 bases lay outside the gene matches. CDR3 length equals 15 residues. CDR1 LGHDT and CDR2 YNNKEL come from the germline V gene (reference sequence). The CDR3 DNA is TGTGCCAGCAGCCCGACTCCAGGGGGCGGGTATGGCTACACCTTC. This codes for CASSPTPGGGYGYTF.

Ten or more counts support this clonotype. This sequence joins TRBV6-2 or TRBV6-3 and TRBJ1-2, with D tentatively TRBD1 (6 bases). V gave up 4 bases and J gave up 7 bases, with 13 bases separating them. The CDR3 totals 13 residues. Per the germline V gene, CDR1 is MNHEY and CDR2 is SVGEGT. CDR3 amino acids: CASSLDSGLGYTF. The DNA for the CDR3 is TGTGCCAGCAGTTTGGACAGCGGTCTTGGCTACACCTTC.

This clonotype was seen only a few times. The V and J genes are TRBV6-2 or TRBV6-3 and TRBJ1-1, with a possible D match to TRBD1 (6 bases). The V gene's germline CDR1 is MNHEY and CDR2 SVGEGT. Trimming cost V 2 bases and J 2 bases, with 12 bases left between them. The CDR3 length is 15 residues. The CDR3 bases are TGTGCCAGCAGTTACGGACAGCCGATAAACACTGAAGCTTTCTTT. This codes for CASSYGQPINTEAFF.

This chain connects TRBV6-5 to TRBJ2-7; D uncertain. Trimming shortened V by 5 bases and J by 8 bases, and 10 bases separated the two germline ends. The CDR3 has 11 residues. Germline loops: CDR1 MNHEY, CDR2 SVGAGI. The CDR3 bases are TGTGCCAGCAGTCATCTGGACCAGCAGTACTTC. Translating it yields CASSHLDQQYF.

The sample holds many counts of this clonotype. The genes are TRBV16 and TRBJ1-1, with 9 positions matching TRBD1. Germline trimming cut 1 base from V and 5 bases from J; bases unmatched to any gene: 11. This CDR3 contains 17 residues. Germline V gene sequence: CDR1 KGHSY, CDR2 FQNENV. Here the CDR3 DNA reads TGTGCCAGCAGCCAATTCTGGACAGGGGAGTGGGATACTGAAGCTTTCTTT. Translation gives CASSQFWTGEWDTEAFF.

This chain uses TRBV3-1 with TRBJ2-1; D gene unclear. Trimming removed 0 bases from V and 6 bases from J, with 9 bases in between. CDR3 length: 14 residues. Germline CDR1 LGHDT, CDR2 YNNKEL (reference sequence). The CDR3: CASSQDLLSNEQFF. The CDR3 DNA follows: TGTGCCAGCAGCCAAGATCTACTGAGCAATGAGCAGTTCTTC.

This clonotype was seen at least ten times. The CDR3 loop is CASSPWDATNEKLFF. The DNA of the CDR3 is TGTGCCAGCAGTCCTTGGGACGCAACTAATGAAAAACTGTTTTTT. The rearrangement joins TRBV12-3 or TRBV12-4 to TRBJ1-4; D might be TRBD1 (5 bases). Trimming cost V 5 bases and J 0 bases, with 10 bases left between them. The CDR3 runs to 15 residues.

The chain has TRBV11-2 and TRBJ1-6; no clear D gene. There are 16 residues in the CDR3. Trimming pared 0 bases from V and 0 bases from J, leaving 6 bases between. Germline V gives CDR1 SGHAT, CDR2 FQNNGV. CDR3 region: CASSLDPISYNSPLHF. The CDR3 coding sequence is TGTGCCAGCAGCTTAGATCCGATCTCCTATAATTCACCCCTCCACTTT.

This clonotype was counted a few times. This chain joins TRBV6-2 or TRBV6-3 and TRBJ2-1, with TRBD2 identical over 14 bases. Germline lookup yields CDR1 MNHEY and CDR2 SVGEGT. This CDR3 is 15 amino acids long. V was clipped by 8 bases and J by 7 bases; unmatched bases: 7. DNA for the CDR3: TGTGCCAGCTCGCGGACTAGCGGGGGGAGAAATGAGCAGTTCTTC. It codes for CASSRTSGGRNEQFF.

The V gene is TRBV7-2, the J gene TRBJ1-4, with D hard to call. This CDR3 comprises 12 residues. From germline, CDR1 is SGHTA and CDR2 FQGNSA. Trimming removed 4 bases from V and 3 bases from J, with 3 bases in between. This chain's CDR3 is CASSSSNEKLFF. The CDR3 region has the DNA TGTGCCAGCAGCTCTTCTAATGAAAAACTGTTTTTT. Drawing the rest from reference TRBV7-2 and TRBJ1-4, the complete variable domain is GAGVSQSPSNKVTEKGKDVELRCDPISGHTALYWYRQSLGQGLEFLIYFQGNSAPDKSGLPSDRFSAERTGGSVSTLTIQRTQQEDSAVYLCASSSSNEKLFFGSGTQLSVL.

This clonotype was detected many times. This chain uses TRBV7-8 with TRBJ1-4; 7 bases are a match to TRBD1. The length of the CDR3 is 14 residues. The trim removed 2 bases at V and 7 bases at J, leaving 4 bases unmatched. Germline CDR1 reads SGHVS; CDR2 reads FQNEAQ. The CDR3, as DNA: TGTGCCAGCAGCTTAACAGGGGCATCTGAAAAACTGTTTTTT. It specifies CASSLTGASEKLFF.

This clonotype has just a few counts. The rearrangement links TRBV29-1 to TRBJ1-1; 8 bases align to TRBD1. V shed 6 bases and J 1 base; nucleotides not matched to a gene: 4. The CDR3 length is 13 residues. The germline CDR1 and CDR2 sequences are SQVTM and ANQGSEA. CDR3 sequence (DNA): TGCAGCGTAACGACAGGGGCGAACACTGAAGCTTTCTTT. The encoded protein is CSVTTGANTEAFF.

The chain has TRBV3-1 and TRBJ1-6; D unclear. CDR1 is LGHDT, CDR2 YNNKEL, per germline (reference sequence). V dropped 4 bases and J dropped 7 bases, with 17 bases sitting between them. The CDR3 contains 16 residues. The CDR3 region has the DNA TGTGCCAGCAGCCTTTCTCGGACGGTGATGAATTCACCCCTCCACTTT. Amino acids: CASSLSRTVMNSPLHF.

This rearrangement joins TRBV11-2 to TRBJ2-3, with 9 bases identical to TRBD2. The CDR3 contains 17 residues. Trimming removed 5 bases from V and 3 bases from J; junction bases left unmatched: 12. Germline CDR1 reads SGHAT; CDR2 reads FQNNGV. The CDR3 nucleotides are TGTGCCAGCAGCGCCCAGACTAGCGGAAAACCAACAGATACGCAGTATTTT. It is translated as CASSAQTSGKPTDTQYF.

In this sample, this clonotype turned up a few times. V usage is TRBV6-5 and J usage is TRBJ1-1; the D is unclear. The CDR3 consists of 14 residues. CDR1 and CDR2 (germline): MNHEY, SVGAGI. The V gene lost 5 bases and the J gene lost 4 bases, with 14 bases spanning the gap. The CDR3 protein is CASSPGLLITEAFF. In DNA form, the CDR3 reads TGTGCCAGCAGTCCCGGACTCCTGATCACTGAAGCTTTCTTT.

This chain links TRBV14 with TRBJ2-4; D is perhaps TRBD1 (5 bases). Germline V gives CDR1 SGHDN, CDR2 FVKESK. This CDR3 region has 13 residues. Trimming took 1 base from V and 7 from J, leaving 8 bases between them. The CDR3 coding sequence is TGTGCCAGCAGCCAAGGGGGCGCGAACATTCAGTACTTC. This sequence encodes CASSQGGANIQYF.

J is TRBJ1-6 and V is TRBV6-5; D may be TRBD1 (5 bases). Trimming took off 0 bases at V and 4 bases at J, with 22 bases between the two ends. This CDR3 has 20 residues. Germline-derived CDR1 and CDR2 are MNHEY and SVGAGI. The CDR3 region is CASSYSRGTDVLGYNSPLHF. In nucleotides, the CDR3 is TGTGCCAGCAGTTACTCGAGAGGGACGGACGTATTAGGGTATAATTCACCCCTCCACTTT.

This chain uses TRBV7-2 with TRBJ2-2; D is undetermined. Germline-derived CDR1 and CDR2 are SGHTA and FQGNSA. Trimming took 1 base from V and 7 from J, leaving 10 bases between them. CDR3 length equals 14 residues. The CDR3 nucleotides are TGTGCCAGCAGCTTAGATGGTTACGGCGGGGAGCTGTTTTTT. Translated: CASSLDGYGGELFF.

The chain recombines TRBV7-2 with TRBJ2-5; D may be TRBD1 (6 bases). Germline V lookup: CDR1 SGHTA, CDR2 FQGNSA. This CDR3 has 17 amino acids. V was pared by 5 bases and J by 2 bases, with 21 bases between. The CDR3 nucleotides read TGTGCCAGCAGCAGTGAAACCGTCCGGGACAAGCAAGAGACCCAGTACTTC. As protein: CASSSETVRDKQETQYF.

This clonotype was detected many times. This chain connects TRBV7-2 to TRBJ2-3, with TRBD1 identical over 8 bases. This CDR3 has 12 residues. Germline V gene sequence: CDR1 SGHTA, CDR2 FQGNSA. The V segment lost 4 bases and the J segment 6 bases; nucleotides outside the gene matches: 0. CDR3 DNA: TGTGCCAGCAGCTGGACAGGGGATACGCAGTATTTT. This sequence encodes CASSWTGDTQYF.